The 23 T cell receptor beta chains in this list originate from one sample, sequenced in a study of T cell repertoires in cytomegalovirus infection. A single record per CDR3 protein comes from TCRdb applying MiXCR to the reads. The sample has roughly 500,000 distinct CDR3 sequences, around a third seen once. These receptors lack a known antigen. The source was cultured PBMCs, collected from culture after CMV antigen stimulation. The origin of the receptors is a human donor in good health (CMV status not recorded). Some clones in this sample may be carry-over from other donors' samples.

The CDR3 region has the DNA TGTGCCAGCAGCGACAGGGGTTCCGGGGCCAACGTCCTGACTTTC. It translates to CASSDRGSGANVLTF. The chain recombines TRBV9 with TRBJ2-6; 7 nucleotides align to TRBD1. The CDR3 has 15 residues. The germline gives CDR1 SGDLS, CDR2 YYNGEE. V shed 3 bases, J shed 4 bases, and the junction held 4 bases outside the gene matches.

This clonotype was counted between two and nine times. The chain combines TRBV27 with TRBJ2-7; 10 bases are a match to TRBD2. The length of the CDR3 is 16 residues. Germline V gives CDR1 MNHEY, CDR2 SMNVEV (reference sequence). V was clipped by 4 bases and J by 5 bases; unmatched bases: 11. CDR3 loop: CASSCPSGRATDEQYV. Here the CDR3 DNA reads TGTGCCAGCAGTTGCCCGAGCGGGAGGGCTACGGACGAGCAGTACGTC.

The gene calls are TRBV19 and TRBJ2-7; D remains unclear. Germline CDR1 LNHDA, CDR2 SQIVND (reference sequence). V was trimmed by 3 bases and J by 5 bases, leaving 11 bases between them. The CDR3 runs to 13 residues. Written as DNA, the CDR3 is TGTGCCAGTAGTATTCGCCCTAGTGACGAGCAGTACTTC. It codes for CASSIRPSDEQYF.

J is TRBJ2-6 and V is TRBV19, with D uncertain. CDR3 size: 15 residues. Germline lookup yields CDR1 LNHDA and CDR2 SQIVND (reference sequence). Trimming took 6 bases from V and 2 from J, leaving 11 bases between them. In DNA form, the CDR3 reads TGTGCCAGTAGATTGGGGTCTGCTGGGGCCAACGTCCTGACTTTC. Its protein product is CASRLGSAGANVLTF.

This chain joins TRBV19 and TRBJ2-1, with 9 bases aligning to TRBD2. CDR1 LNHDA and CDR2 SQIVND come from the germline V gene (reference sequence). V dropped 2 bases and J dropped 7; count of bases not matched to a gene: 12. This CDR3 is built from 17 residues. The CDR3 coding sequence is TGTGCCAGTAGTATAAGGCCTGCGGCACTAGCGGGTAATGAGCAGTTCTTC. This codes for CASSIRPAALAGNEQFF.

V is TRBV12-3 or TRBV12-4 and J is TRBJ2-1; 10 positions agree with TRBD2. This CDR3 is built from 16 residues. V trimming: 5 bases; J trimming: 5 bases; junction bases outside the gene matches: 9. CDR3 loop: CASSLTGLAAHNEQFF. CDR3 sequence (DNA): TGTGCCAGCAGTCTAACCGGACTAGCGGCTCACAATGAGCAGTTCTTC.

The sample holds many counts of this clonotype. The V and J genes are TRBV7-2 and TRBJ2-5, with D unresolved. Germline V CDR1 and CDR2: SGHTA, FQGNSA. V was shortened by 1 base and J by 2 bases, with 23 bases between the two germline ends. The CDR3 is made up of 19 amino acids. The CDR3 DNA sequence: TGTGCCAGCAGCTTAGGAGAGATTACCGCGGAACCCCGTCAAGAGACCCAGTACTTC. As protein: CASSLGEITAEPRQETQYF.

This clonotype has a handful of counts. The rearrangement joins TRBV19 to TRBJ2-1; 7 nucleotides line up with TRBD1. The CDR3 extends over 15 amino acids. Germline V CDR1 and CDR2: LNHDA, SQIVND (reference sequence). Trimming cost V 6 bases and J 5 bases; bases outside gene matches: 10. The DNA of the CDR3 is TGTGCCAGTAGCCTTACCGGGACAGCAAACAATGAGCAGTTCTTC. It codes for CASSLTGTANNEQFF.

Only a few counts were recorded for this clonotype. The chain joins TRBV11-1 to TRBJ2-1; tentative D call: TRBD2 (5 bases). Germline assignment: CDR1 SGHAT and CDR2 FQDESV (reference sequence). This CDR3 is 18 amino acids long. V lost 0 bases, J lost 6 bases, and 21 bases lay in between. CDR3 in DNA: TGTGCCAGCAGCTTAGCCAGGACCGCATCGGGGATTAGCAATGAGCAGTTCTTC. Its translation: CASSLARTASGISNEQFF. The whole variable domain, remainder taken from reference TRBV11-1 and TRBJ2-1, is EAEVAQSPRYKITEKSQAVAFWCDPISGHATLYWYRQILGQGPELLVQFQDESVVDDSQLPKDRFSAERLKGVDSTLKIQPAELGDSAMYLCASSLARTASGISNEQFFGPGTRLTVL.

V gene TRBV9 combines with J gene TRBJ2-5; 7 nucleotides line up with TRBD1. Germline V gene data show CDR1 as SGDLS and CDR2 as YYNGEE. The CDR3 covers 13 residues. V dropped 3 bases and J dropped 8; count of bases not matched to a gene: 7. Here the CDR3 reads CASSDPGQATQYF. The CDR3 region has the DNA TGTGCCAGCAGCGACCCCGGACAGGCCACCCAGTACTTC.

V usage is TRBV28 and J usage is TRBJ2-2; tentatively, D is TRBD1 (6 bases). Trimming removed 6 bases at V and 3 bases at J, with 11 bases between. The CDR3 consists of 14 residues. Germline CDR1 is MDHEN and CDR2 is SYDVKM. The CDR3 spells CASSPGQYTGELFF. DNA of the CDR3: TGTGCCAGCAGCCCAGGACAGTACACCGGGGAGCTGTTTTTT.

As DNA, the CDR3 is TGTGCCACCCGAAGGACTAGCACAGATACGCAGTATTTT. The encoded protein is CATRRTSTDTQYF. The chain couples TRBV24-1 to TRBJ2-3, with a tentative D call TRBD2 (5 bases). The V gene lost 9 bases and the J gene lost 0 bases, with 9 bases spanning the gap. Per the germline V gene, CDR1 is KGHDR and CDR2 is SFDVKD. There are 13 residues in the CDR3.

The chain links TRBV20-1 to TRBJ2-1, with D maybe TRBD1 (6 bases). This CDR3 spans 14 amino acids. V was trimmed by 3 bases and J by 4 bases, leaving 13 bases between them. Germline-derived CDR1 and CDR2 are DFQATT and SNEGSKA (reference sequence). The CDR3 nucleotides read TGCAGTGCTAGTATTACAGGGAGATACAATGAGCAGTTCTTC. It translates to CSASITGRYNEQFF.

There are a few counts of this clonotype. The chain uses TRBV11-2 and TRBJ2-3, with 11 bases aligning to TRBD1. The CDR3 length is 14 residues. The germline V gene has CDR1 SGHAT and CDR2 FQNNGV. Losses at the gene ends were 7 bases for V and 7 bases for J; bases not matched to a gene: 7. CDR3 protein: CASTPGQGGYTQYF. CDR3 coding DNA: TGTGCCAGCACCCCGGGACAGGGGGGATATACGCAGTATTTT.

The count of this clonotype is one. This chain links TRBV28 with TRBJ2-5, with 9 bases fitting TRBD1. CDR1 is MDHEN and CDR2 is SYDVKM in the germline V gene. The CDR3 sequence is 15 residues long. The V segment lost 6 bases and the J segment 1 base; nucleotides outside the gene matches: 6. DNA for the CDR3: TGTGCCAGCAGCCGCGGACAGGGGAGCCAAGAGACCCAGTACTTC. The encoded protein is CASSRGQGSQETQYF.

The table lists this clonotype with a few counts. This chain links TRBV5-4 with TRBJ1-2; 7 bases are a match to TRBD1. The CDR3 is 14 residues long. Germline loops: CDR1 SGHNT, CDR2 YYREEE (reference sequence). The trim removed 3 bases at V and 5 bases at J, leaving 7 bases unmatched. Here the CDR3 DNA reads TGTGCCAGCAGCTCCCGGGACAGCGGGTATGGCTACACCTTC. Its protein product is CASSSRDSGYGYTF.

The chain carries TRBV29-1 and TRBJ2-7, with D perhaps TRBD2 (5 bases). Germline lookup yields CDR1 SQVTM and CDR2 ANQGSEA. With 7 bases removed from V and 0 bases from J, the gap between germline ends came to 13 bases. The CDR3 is 13 amino acids. CDR3 nucleotides: TGCAGCGCCGCGGACTCCCGCTCCTACGAGCAGTACTTC. It translates to CSAADSRSYEQYF.

The chain employs TRBV19 and TRBJ1-4; 7 nucleotides match TRBD1. The CDR3 totals 15 residues. Trimming cost V 6 bases and J 4 bases; bases outside gene matches: 8. Germline V CDR1 and CDR2: LNHDA, SQIVND (reference sequence). The CDR3 protein is CASSLTDRVNEKLFF. CDR3 sequence (DNA): TGTGCCAGTAGCCTGACAGACAGGGTTAATGAAAAACTGTTTTTT. The variable domain in full, completed from reference TRBV19 and TRBJ1-4, reads DGGITQSPKYLFRKEGQNVTLSCEQNLNHDAMYWYRQDPGQGLRLIYYSQIVNDFQKGDIAEGYSVSREKKESFPLTVTSAQKNPTAFYLCASSLTDRVNEKLFFGSGTQLSVL.

The DNA for the CDR3 is TGTGCCAGCAGCCCCCTAGGGGGAGATGGGGATGAGCAGTTCTTC. Protein sequence: CASSPLGGDGDEQFF. The rearrangement links TRBV7-9 to TRBJ2-1; tentatively, D is TRBD1 (6 bases). Between the trimmed V and J ends, which lost 5 bases and 8 bases, there was a span of 19 bases. Germline V lookup: CDR1 SEHNR, CDR2 FQNEAQ (reference sequence). The CDR3 is 15 residues long.

The chain recombines TRBV10-3 with TRBJ2-3; weak D call: TRBD1 (5 bases). Germline V gene data show CDR1 as ENHRY and CDR2 as SYGVKD. There are 11 residues in the CDR3. Trimming removed 2 bases at V and 13 bases at J, with 10 bases between. CDR3: CAISEGALKYF. CDR3 nucleotides: TGTGCCATCAGTGAGGGGGCCTTGAAGTATTTT.

The V and J genes are TRBV24-1 and TRBJ2-1; TRBD1 might be the D (5 bases). The V gene lost 7 bases and the J gene lost 9 bases, with 12 bases spanning the gap. The CDR3 has 12 amino acids. Germline V lookup: CDR1 KGHDR, CDR2 SFDVKD. CDR3 in amino acids: CATRETTGEQFF. The CDR3 coding sequence is TGTGCCACCAGGGAAACCACAGGTGAGCAGTTCTTC.

This clonotype was found a few times. The CDR3 bases are TGTGCCAGCAGCCGGGACAGGGTGGGGGAGCAGTACGTC. Its protein is CASSRDRVGEQYV. The chain couples TRBV7-2 to TRBJ2-7; 9 bases fit TRBD1. Germline assignment: CDR1 SGHTA and CDR2 FQGNSA. This CDR3 spans 13 amino acids. Trimming removed 5 bases from V and 7 bases from J; junction bases left unmatched: 6.

The rearrangement uses TRBV7-4 and TRBJ1-2, with unresolved D. Trimming took 2 bases from V and 7 from J, leaving 11 bases between them. Germline loops: CDR1 SGHVT, CDR2 SQSDAQ. This CDR3 is 13 amino acids long. The CDR3 reads CASSLPEEGGYTF. CDR3 coding DNA: TGTGCCAGCAGCTTACCCGAGGAGGGTGGCTACACCTTC. Complete variable domain (other parts from reference TRBV7-4 and TRBJ1-2): GAGVSQSPRYKVAKRGRDVALRCDSISGHVTLYWYRQTLGQGSEVLTYSQSDAQRDKSGRPSGRFSAERPERSVSTLKIQRTEQGDSAVYLCASSLPEEGGYTFGSGTRLTVV.